A single sample is the source of the 15 T cell receptor beta chains below, sequenced in a study of CD8 T cells in ankylosing spondylitis. One entry per CDR3 protein, called by TCRdb with MiXCR from the 5' RACE reads. The table has roughly 180,000 distinct CDR3 sequences, roughly 11% seen once. The sample comprised blood, either unsorted or a sorted T cell fraction (not recorded which). Every receptor here comes from a male donor with ankylosing spondylitis or in good health (not recorded which).

In the case of this clonotype: A read error may explain this, as a much larger clone is one base away. This chain connects TRBV19 to TRBJ2-7; maybe TRBD2 (5 bases). The germline CDR1 and CDR2 sequences are LNHDA and SQIVND (reference sequence). This CDR3 comprises 14 residues. CDR3 sequence (DNA): TGTGCCTGTAGTATCAAGGCTAGAGGGTACGAGCAGTACTTC. It codes for CACSIKARGYEQYF.

This clonotype was observed many times. The CDR3, as DNA: TGTGCCACCAGTAAACCGGGGATGAGTGGCTACACCTTC. This sequence encodes CATSKPGMSGYTF. The V call is TRBV24-1, the J call TRBJ1-2, with no clear D. The CDR3 spans 13 residues. The V end lost 6 bases, the J end lost 7 bases, and 14 bases lay between the germline ends. Germline V gene lookup returns CDR1 KGHDR and CDR2 SFDVKD.

Details on this clonotype: The junction does not match germline at one end; this may be a read error. The genes are TRBV28 and TRBJ2-1; perhaps TRBD2 as D (6 bases). The CDR3 loop spans 15 amino acids. Germline CDR1 reads MDHEN; CDR2 reads SYDVKM. The CDR3 region is CASIGGAQPYNEQLF. The CDR3 bases are TGTGCCAGCATTGGCGGGGCCCAACCTTACAATGAGCAGCTCTTC.

At least ten counts were recorded for this clonotype. V usage is TRBV20-1 and J usage is TRBJ2-7; D unresolved. CDR3 length: 13 amino acids. Germline V CDR1 and CDR2: DFQATT, SNEGSKA (reference sequence). V lost 6 bases to trimming and J lost 5 bases, with 17 bases between them. The DNA of the CDR3 is TGCAGTGCCCACAACGTACAGAGCGACGAGCAGTACTTC. It codes for CSAHNVQSDEQYF.

In its sample, this clonotype was seen many times. This rearrangement joins TRBV24-1 to TRBJ2-5; 10 bases match TRBD2. Germline V gene lookup returns CDR1 KGHDR and CDR2 SFDVKD. The CDR3 sequence is 17 residues long. The ends lost 4 bases at V and 1 base at J; junction bases unmatched: 8. The CDR3 spells CATSEELAGVLQETQYF. In nucleotides, the CDR3 is TGTGCCACCAGTGAAGAGCTAGCGGGGGTCCTCCAAGAGACCCAGTACTTC.

Ten or more counts support this clonotype. The chain has TRBV12-3 or TRBV12-4 and TRBJ1-1; D remains unclear. The CDR3 extends over 12 amino acids. V was shortened by 6 bases and J by 0 bases, with 5 bases between the two germline ends. CDR3 nucleotides: TGTGCCAGCAGGGCCATGAACACTGAAGCTTTCTTT. It translates to CASRAMNTEAFF.

This chain connects TRBV12-3 or TRBV12-4 to TRBJ1-5; D uncertain. The CDR3 totals 14 residues. V gave up 5 bases and J gave up 7 bases, with 15 bases separating them. This chain's CDR3 is CASSPTRAGQPQHF. CDR3 in DNA: TGTGCCAGCAGTCCGACTCGAGCCGGGCAGCCCCAGCATTTT.

The chain combines TRBV5-1 with TRBJ1-2, with TRBD1 identical over 7 bases. V lost 4 bases, J lost 10 bases, and 10 bases stayed unmatched. The CDR3 length is 13 residues. Germline values: CDR1 SGHRS, CDR2 YFSETQ. The CDR3 loop is CASSPGQSGYYTF. As DNA, the CDR3 is TGCGCCAGCAGCCCGGGACAGAGTGGTTACTACACCTTC.

The CDR3 DNA reads TGCGCCAGCAGCCAAGATCTGCTAGCCCCTAGCACAGATACGCAGTATTTT. Its protein product is CASSQDLLAPSTDTQYF. V usage is TRBV4-3 and J usage is TRBJ2-3; TRBD2 is a possible D gene (5 bases). Germline CDR1 is LGHNA and CDR2 is YSLEER. This CDR3 is built from 17 residues. Trimming stripped 0 bases from V and 0 bases from J, with 13 bases between.

Ten or more counts support this clonotype. The chain recombines TRBV6-1 with TRBJ2-3; the D gene could be TRBD1 or TRBD2 (5 bases each). V lost 6 bases, J lost 4 bases, and 17 bases lay in between. The CDR3 is made up of 15 amino acids. CDR1 MNHNS and CDR2 SASEGT come from the germline V gene. CDR3 nucleotide sequence: TGTGCCAGCAGGGACCGGGGCCGAGGTCCAGATACGCAGTATTTT. Its protein product is CASRDRGRGPDTQYF.

This clonotype occurred many times. The V and J genes are TRBV20-1 and TRBJ1-1; D gene uncertain. Germline values: CDR1 DFQATT, CDR2 SNEGSKA (reference sequence). The germline V and J ends were trimmed by 3 bases and 1 base, with 15 bases remaining between them. CDR3 length: 15 residues. CDR3 region: CSASTLSRENTEAFF. CDR3 nucleotide sequence: TGCAGTGCTAGCACACTGTCGAGAGAGAACACTGAAGCTTTCTTT.

Only a few counts were recorded for this clonotype. V is TRBV2 and J is TRBJ2-2; D possibly corresponds to TRBD1 (5 bases). Trimming took off 7 bases at V and 1 base at J, with 10 bases between the two ends. The CDR3 has 14 residues. CDR1 SNHLY and CDR2 FYNNEI come from the germline V gene. The CDR3 DNA reads as TGTGCCAGCAACTCTGACAGGAACACCGGGGAGCTGTTTTTT. Its protein is CASNSDRNTGELFF.

This chain links TRBV5-5 with TRBJ1-2, with 10 positions matching TRBD1. The CDR3 runs 17 residues. The germline CDR1 and CDR2 sequences are SGHKS and YYEKEE (reference sequence). V shed 0 bases, J shed 4 bases, and the junction held 9 bases outside the gene matches. Written as DNA, the CDR3 is TGTGCCAGCAGCTTGGTGCCCCCGGGACAGGGGCTCTATGGCTACACCTTC. It yields the protein CASSLVPPGQGLYGYTF.

The sample holds many counts of this clonotype. The V call is TRBV4-2, the J call TRBJ1-2; no definite D call. Per the germline V gene, CDR1 is LGHNA and CDR2 is YNFKEQ. This CDR3 is built from 14 residues. Between the trimmed V and J ends, which lost 4 bases and 0 bases, there was a span of 9 bases. DNA for the CDR3: TGTGCCAGCAGCCGAGGGAGAGCTAACTATGGCTACACCTTC. Translating it yields CASSRGRANYGYTF.

The table lists this clonotype with many counts. The chain uses TRBV11-2 and TRBJ2-5, with D hard to call. Germline V lookup: CDR1 SGHAT, CDR2 FQNNGV. The ends were cut back, 5 bases at V and 0 bases at J, with 13 bases in the middle. This CDR3 is built from 15 residues. This chain's CDR3 is CASSIDHGYQETQYF. CDR3 DNA sequence: TGTGCCAGCAGCATCGATCATGGGTACCAAGAGACCCAGTACTTC.